These 10 T cell receptor beta chains were all obtained from the same sample, sequenced in a study of T cell repertoires in aging, cancer and after chemotherapy. Peripheral blood genomic DNA, not sorted cells or RNA, was the template. Rearranged V-D-J TRB sequences were amplified with a mixed TRB-A/B primer pool. TCRdb re-called the multiplex PCR reads with MiXCR, one entry per CDR3 protein. There are 2,000 to 2,500 distinct CDR3 sequences in the sample; roughly 30% occur only once, and 35% lies in the top ten. Sequencing was carried out using blood. These receptors all stem from a human donor in good health.

The chain carries TRBV7-2 and TRBJ1-2; D perhaps matches TRBD1 (6 bases). Between the trimmed V and J ends, which lost 3 bases and 2 bases, there was a span of 13 bases. Germline CDR1 and CDR2: SGHTA and FQGNSA. The CDR3 loop spans 15 amino acids. CDR3 bases: TGTGCCAGCAGCTTGTCAGGGGCGGTAAACTATGGCTACACCTTC. This codes for CASSLSGAVNYGYTF.

This clonotype was seen a handful of times. The chain couples TRBV15 to TRBJ1-4, with a possible D match to TRBD1 (6 bases). The CDR3 consists of 16 residues. Germline CDR1 reads LNHNV; CDR2 reads YYDKDF (reference sequence). Trimming cost V 0 bases and J 2 bases, with 10 bases left between them. The CDR3 DNA is TGTGCCACCAGCAGAGATTGGCAGGGGACTAATGAAAAACTGTTTTTT. Protein product: CATSRDWQGTNEKLFF.

This chain uses TRBV24-1 with TRBJ2-1, with 8 bases identical to TRBD2. V was pared by 5 bases and J by 1 base, with 6 bases of the junction left unmatched. The CDR3 length is 16 residues. Looked up from germline, CDR1 is KGHDR and CDR2 is SFDVKD. CDR3 nucleotides: TGTGCCACCAGTGCCCGAGCGGGAGTGTCCTACAATGAGCAGTTCTTC. It specifies CATSARAGVSYNEQFF.

As regards this clonotype: A much larger clone sits a single nucleotide away, making a read error possible. The chain recombines TRBV27 with TRBJ2-3; 10 nucleotides line up with TRBD2. V lost 5 bases and J lost 2; bases outside the gene matches: 10. The CDR3 is made up of 17 amino acids. Germline CDR1 reads MNHEY; CDR2 reads SMNVEV (reference sequence). The CDR3 region has the DNA TGTGCCAGCAGTCTCGAGGATAGCGGGGGGCCCACAGATACGCAGTATTTT. Its protein is CASSLEDSGGPTDTQYF.

V is TRBV5-5 and J is TRBJ2-3; the D gene is possibly TRBD2 (6 bases). Trimming took off 2 bases at V and 3 bases at J, with 10 bases between the two ends. The CDR3 totals 14 residues. Germline V gene lookup returns CDR1 SGHKS and CDR2 YYEKEE (reference sequence). The CDR3 nucleotides read TGTGCCAGCAGCTTCCTCGGGGGAACAGATACGCAGTATTTT. Protein: CASSFLGGTDTQYF.

This clonotype appeared a few times. The chain employs TRBV20-1 and TRBJ2-7; TRBD2 aligns across 9 bases. The V gene end was trimmed by 2 bases and the J gene end by 0 bases; junction bases not matched to a gene: 2. This CDR3 spans 14 amino acids. Germline-derived CDR1 and CDR2 are DFQATT and SNEGSKA (reference sequence). The CDR3 DNA reads as TGCAGTGCTAGAAAGCGGGAGGTCTCCTACGAGCAGTACTTC. Translation gives CSARKREVSYEQYF.

About this clonotype: It is likely a read error, because the conserved phenylalanine at the end of the CDR3 is missing. As DNA, the CDR3 is TGTGCCAGCAGCTTAGGGTCGCCTGAAGCTTTCTCT. It specifies CASSLGSPEAFS. V usage is TRBV7-9 and J usage is TRBJ1-1, with D unclear. The length of the CDR3 is 12 residues. V was pared by 1 base and J by 6 bases, with 6 bases between. CDR1 and CDR2 from the germline V gene are SEHNR and FQNEAQ (reference sequence).

In DNA, the CDR3 is TGCAGTGCTGTACTCCTTACAGGGGGCGTTGCAGATACGCAGTATTTT. This translates into CSAVLLTGGVADTQYF. The chain couples TRBV20-1 to TRBJ2-3; 9 positions agree with TRBD1. Germline values: CDR1 DFQATT, CDR2 SNEGSKA (reference sequence). V lost 5 bases, J lost 4 bases, and 13 bases stayed unmatched. The CDR3 sequence is 16 residues long.

Only a few counts were recorded for this clonotype. This CDR3 reads CATSREGGNVNTEAFF. CDR3 bases: TGTGCCACCAGCAGAGAAGGGGGTAACGTGAACACTGAAGCTTTCTTT. The chain has TRBV15 and TRBJ1-1; perhaps TRBD1 as D (6 bases). The CDR3 has 16 residues. Germline CDR1 is LNHNV and CDR2 is YYDKDF (reference sequence). The ends were cut back, 0 bases at V and 0 bases at J, with 11 bases in the middle.

This clonotype was detected only a few times. The J gene is TRBJ2-7, the V gene TRBV5-6; 8 bases map to TRBD2. V lost 3 bases, J lost 3 bases, and 8 bases stayed unmatched. Germline V gene data show CDR1 as SGHDT and CDR2 as YYEEEE. This CDR3 has 15 amino acids. CDR3 bases: TGTGCCAGCAGCTACACAGGCGGGAGGATCTACGAGCAGTACTTC. This encodes CASSYTGGRIYEQYF.